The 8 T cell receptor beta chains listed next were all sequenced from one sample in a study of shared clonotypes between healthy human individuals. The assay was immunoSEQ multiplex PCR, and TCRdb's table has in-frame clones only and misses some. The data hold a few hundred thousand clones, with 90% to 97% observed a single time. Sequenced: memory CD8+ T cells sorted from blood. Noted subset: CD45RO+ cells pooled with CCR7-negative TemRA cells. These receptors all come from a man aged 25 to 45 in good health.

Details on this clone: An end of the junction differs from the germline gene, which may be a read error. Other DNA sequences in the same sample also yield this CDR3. Written as DNA, the CDR3 is TGTGCCAGTAGTGAAGTAGCGGGAGGACTCACAGATACGCAGTATTTT. Translation: CASSEVAGGLTDTQYF. The rearrangement links TRBV25-1 to TRBJ2-3, with 10 bases matching TRBD2. Germline assignment: CDR1 MGHDK and CDR2 SYGVNS. This CDR3 spans 16 amino acids.

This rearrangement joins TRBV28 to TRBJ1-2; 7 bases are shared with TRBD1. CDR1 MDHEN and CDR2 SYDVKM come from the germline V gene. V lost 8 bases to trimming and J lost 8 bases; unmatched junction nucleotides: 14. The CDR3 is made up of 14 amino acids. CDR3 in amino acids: CASGLQGTLGGYTF. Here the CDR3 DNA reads TGTGCCAGCGGACTACAGGGGACTTTGGGCGGCTACACCTTC.

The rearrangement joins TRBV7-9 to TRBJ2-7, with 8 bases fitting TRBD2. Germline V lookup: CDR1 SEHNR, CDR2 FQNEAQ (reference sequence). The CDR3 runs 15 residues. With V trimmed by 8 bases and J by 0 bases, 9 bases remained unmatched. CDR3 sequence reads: CASGAGGLSSYEQYF. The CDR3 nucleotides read TGTGCCAGCGGGGCGGGAGGTCTCAGCTCCTACGAGCAGTACTTC.

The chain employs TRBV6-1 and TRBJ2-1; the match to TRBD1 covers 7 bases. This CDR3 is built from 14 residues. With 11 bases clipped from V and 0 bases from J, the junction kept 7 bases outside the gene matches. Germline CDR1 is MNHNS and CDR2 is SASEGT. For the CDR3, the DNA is TGTGCCGGTGGACGGGACAGCTCCTACAATGAGCAGTTCTTC. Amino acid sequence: CAGGRDSSYNEQFF.

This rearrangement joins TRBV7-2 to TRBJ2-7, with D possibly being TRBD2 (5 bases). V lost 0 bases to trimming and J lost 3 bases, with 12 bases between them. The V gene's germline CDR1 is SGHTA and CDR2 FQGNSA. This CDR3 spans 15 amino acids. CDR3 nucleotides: TGTGCCAGCAGCTTAGCGGCTAGCCCGATCTACGAGCAGTACTTC. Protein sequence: CASSLAASPIYEQYF.

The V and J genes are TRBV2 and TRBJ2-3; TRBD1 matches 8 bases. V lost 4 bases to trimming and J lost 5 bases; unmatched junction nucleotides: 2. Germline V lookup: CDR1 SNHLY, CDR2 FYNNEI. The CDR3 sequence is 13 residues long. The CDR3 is CASSAGGGDTQYF. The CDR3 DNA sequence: TGTGCCAGCAGTGCAGGGGGCGGAGATACGCAGTATTTT.

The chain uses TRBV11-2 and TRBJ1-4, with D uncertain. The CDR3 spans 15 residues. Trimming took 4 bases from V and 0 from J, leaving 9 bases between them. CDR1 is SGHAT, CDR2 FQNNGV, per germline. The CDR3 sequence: CASSSYQATNEKLFF. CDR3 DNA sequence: TGTGCCAGCAGCTCATACCAAGCAACTAATGAAAAACTGTTTTTT.

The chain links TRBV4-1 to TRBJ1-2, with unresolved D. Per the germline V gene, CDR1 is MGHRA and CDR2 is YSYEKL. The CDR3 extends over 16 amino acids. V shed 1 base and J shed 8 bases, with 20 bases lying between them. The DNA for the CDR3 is TGCGCCAGCAGCCAAGTTAGTGGAAGCGAAGGATACGGCTACACCTTC. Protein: CASSQVSGSEGYGYTF.